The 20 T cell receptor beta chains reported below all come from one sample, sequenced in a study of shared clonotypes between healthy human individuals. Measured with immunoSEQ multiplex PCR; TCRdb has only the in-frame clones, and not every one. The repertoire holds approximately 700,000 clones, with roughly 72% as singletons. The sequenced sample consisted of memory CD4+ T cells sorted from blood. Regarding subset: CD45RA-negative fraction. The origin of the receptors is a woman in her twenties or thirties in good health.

This CDR3 is CASSWASGYEQYF. The CDR3 DNA is TGTGCCAGCAGCTGGGCTAGCGGGTACGAGCAGTACTTC. The V and J genes are TRBV7-3 and TRBJ2-7; 8 nucleotides agree with TRBD2. The CDR3 is made up of 13 amino acids. V dropped 4 bases and J dropped 4; count of bases not matched to a gene: 3. CDR1 SGHTA and CDR2 FQGTGA come from the germline V gene.

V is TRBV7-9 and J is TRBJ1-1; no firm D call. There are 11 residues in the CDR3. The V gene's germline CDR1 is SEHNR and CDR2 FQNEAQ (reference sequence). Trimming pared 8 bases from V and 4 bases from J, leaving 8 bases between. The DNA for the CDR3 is TGTGCCAGCGGTCGGAGCACTGAAGCTTTCTTT. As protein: CASGRSTEAFF.

The CDR3 loop is CASSSHPYQETQYF. CDR3 DNA: TGTGCCAGCAGTTCACACCCGTACCAAGAGACCCAGTACTTC. The rearrangement joins TRBV7-2 to TRBJ2-5; D call uncertain. The CDR3 has 14 amino acids. Germline V lookup: CDR1 SGHTA, CDR2 FQGNSA. The V end was cut by 6 bases, the J end by 0 bases, with 11 bases between.

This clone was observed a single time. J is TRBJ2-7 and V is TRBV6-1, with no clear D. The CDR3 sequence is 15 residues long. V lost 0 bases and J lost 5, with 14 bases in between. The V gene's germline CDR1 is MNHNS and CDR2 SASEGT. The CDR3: CASSEAQRSPNEQYF. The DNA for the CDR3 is TGTGCCAGCAGTGAAGCCCAGCGCTCTCCCAACGAGCAGTACTTC.

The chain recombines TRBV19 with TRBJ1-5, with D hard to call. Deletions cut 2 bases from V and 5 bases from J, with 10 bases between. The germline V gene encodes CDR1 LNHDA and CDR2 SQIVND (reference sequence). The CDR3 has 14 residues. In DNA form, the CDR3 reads TGTGCCAGTAGTATAAATTATGCTTATCAGCCCCAGCATTTT. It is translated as CASSINYAYQPQHF.

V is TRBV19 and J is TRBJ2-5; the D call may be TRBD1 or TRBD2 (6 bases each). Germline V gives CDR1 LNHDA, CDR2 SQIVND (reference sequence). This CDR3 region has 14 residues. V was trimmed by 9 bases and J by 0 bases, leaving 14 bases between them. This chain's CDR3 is CASGRRGNQETQYF. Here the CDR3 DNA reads TGTGCCAGCGGCAGGAGGGGGAACCAAGAGACCCAGTACTTC.

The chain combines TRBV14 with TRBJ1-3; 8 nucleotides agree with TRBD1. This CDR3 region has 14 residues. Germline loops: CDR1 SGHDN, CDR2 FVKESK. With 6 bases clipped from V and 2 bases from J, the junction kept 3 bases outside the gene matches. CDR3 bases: TGTGCCAGCAGTCCGACAGGGGCTGGAAACACCATATATTTT. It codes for CASSPTGAGNTIYF. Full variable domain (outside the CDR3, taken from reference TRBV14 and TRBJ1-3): EAGVTQFPSHSVIEKGQTVTLRCDPISGHDNLYWYRRVMGKEIKFLLHFVKESKQDESGMPNNRFLAERTGGTYSTLKVQPAELEDSGVYFCASSPTGAGNTIYFGEGSWLTVV.

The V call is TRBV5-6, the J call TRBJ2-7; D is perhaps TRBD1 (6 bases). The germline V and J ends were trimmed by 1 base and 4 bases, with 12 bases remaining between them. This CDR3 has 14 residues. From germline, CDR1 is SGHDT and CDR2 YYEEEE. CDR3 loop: CASSLLRTAYEQYF. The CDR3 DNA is TGTGCCAGCAGCTTGCTTAGGACAGCTTACGAGCAGTACTTC.

CDR3 bases: TGTGCCAGCATATCTGGGGTCAGGTTCACTGAAGCTTTCTTT. This sequence encodes CASISGVRFTEAFF. V and J are TRBV2 and TRBJ1-1, with D hard to call. V was shortened by 7 bases and J by 4 bases, with 16 bases between the two germline ends. Looked up from germline, CDR1 is SNHLY and CDR2 is FYNNEI. This CDR3 comprises 14 residues.

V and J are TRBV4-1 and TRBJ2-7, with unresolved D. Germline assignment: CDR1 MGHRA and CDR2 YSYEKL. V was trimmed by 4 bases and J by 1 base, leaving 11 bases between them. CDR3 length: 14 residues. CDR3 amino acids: CASSRPARSYEQYF. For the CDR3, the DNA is TGCGCCAGCAGCCGCCCTGCCAGATCCTACGAGCAGTACTTC.

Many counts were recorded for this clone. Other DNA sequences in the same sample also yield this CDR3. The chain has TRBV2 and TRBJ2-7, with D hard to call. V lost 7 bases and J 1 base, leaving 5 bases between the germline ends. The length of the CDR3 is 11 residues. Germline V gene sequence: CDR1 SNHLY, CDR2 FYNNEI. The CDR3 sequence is CASKGSYEQYF. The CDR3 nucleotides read TGTGCCAGCAAAGGGTCCTACGAGCAGTACTTC.

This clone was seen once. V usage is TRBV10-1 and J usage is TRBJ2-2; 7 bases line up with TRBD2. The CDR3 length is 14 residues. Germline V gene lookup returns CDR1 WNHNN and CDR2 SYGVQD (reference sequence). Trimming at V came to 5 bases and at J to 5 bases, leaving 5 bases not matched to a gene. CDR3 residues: CASSRDYRTGELFF. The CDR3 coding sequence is TGCGCCAGCAGTAGGGACTATCGAACCGGGGAGCTGTTTTTT.

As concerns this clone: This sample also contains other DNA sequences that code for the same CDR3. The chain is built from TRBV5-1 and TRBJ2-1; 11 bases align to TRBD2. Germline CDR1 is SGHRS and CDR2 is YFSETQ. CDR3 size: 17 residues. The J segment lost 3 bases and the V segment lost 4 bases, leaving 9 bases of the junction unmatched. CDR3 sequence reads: CASSPTLTSGSYNEQFF. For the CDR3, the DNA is TGCGCCAGCAGCCCAACCCTTACTAGCGGGAGCTACAATGAGCAGTTCTTC.

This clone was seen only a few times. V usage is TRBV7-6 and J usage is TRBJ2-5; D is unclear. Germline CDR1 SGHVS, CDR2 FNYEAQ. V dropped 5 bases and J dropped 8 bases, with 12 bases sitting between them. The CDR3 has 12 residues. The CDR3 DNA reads TGTGCCAGCAGCGGTTGGAGCCGAACCCAGTACTTC. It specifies CASSGWSRTQYF.

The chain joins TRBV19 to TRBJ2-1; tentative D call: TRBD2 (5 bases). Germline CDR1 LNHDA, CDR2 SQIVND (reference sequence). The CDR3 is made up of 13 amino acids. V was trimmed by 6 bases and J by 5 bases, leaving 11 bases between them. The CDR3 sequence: CASRGLNNNEQFF. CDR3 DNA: TGTGCCAGTAGAGGACTCAATAACAATGAGCAGTTCTTC.

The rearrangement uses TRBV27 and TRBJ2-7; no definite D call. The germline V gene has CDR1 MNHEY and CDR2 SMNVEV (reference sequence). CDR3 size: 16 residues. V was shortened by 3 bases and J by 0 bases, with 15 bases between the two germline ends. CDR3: CASSFSWTQSSYEQYF. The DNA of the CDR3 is TGTGCCAGCAGTTTTTCCTGGACCCAGAGCTCCTACGAGCAGTACTTC.

CDR3 sequence: CASSPLDFPYEQYF. CDR3 DNA sequence: TGTGCCAGCAGTCCTCTGGACTTCCCCTACGAGCAGTACTTC. The rearrangement uses TRBV27 and TRBJ2-7, with D possibly matching TRBD2 (5 bases). The V gene's germline CDR1 is MNHEY and CDR2 SMNVEV (reference sequence). V lost 5 bases and J lost 2, with 13 bases in between. The CDR3 is made up of 14 amino acids.

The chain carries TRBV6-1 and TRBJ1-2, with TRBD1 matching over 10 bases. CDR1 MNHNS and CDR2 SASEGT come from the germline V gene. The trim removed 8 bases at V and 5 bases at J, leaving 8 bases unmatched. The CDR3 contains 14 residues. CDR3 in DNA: TGTGCCAGCCTGACAGGGGGCAGGTGGTATGGCTACACCTTC. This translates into CASLTGGRWYGYTF.

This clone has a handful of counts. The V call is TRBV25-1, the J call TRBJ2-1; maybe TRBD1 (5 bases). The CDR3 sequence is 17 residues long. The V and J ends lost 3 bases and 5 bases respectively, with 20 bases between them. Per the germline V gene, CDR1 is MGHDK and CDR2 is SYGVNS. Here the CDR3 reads CASSEPGTGIRHNEQFF. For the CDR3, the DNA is TGTGCCAGCAGTGAGCCCGGCACAGGCATCCGTCACAATGAGCAGTTCTTC.

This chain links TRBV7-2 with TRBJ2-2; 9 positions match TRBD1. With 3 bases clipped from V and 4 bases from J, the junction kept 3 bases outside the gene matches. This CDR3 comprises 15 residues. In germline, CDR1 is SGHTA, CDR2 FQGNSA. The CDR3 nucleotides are TGTGCCAGCAGCTTGGGGACAGGGACCACCGGGGAGCTGTTTTTT. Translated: CASSLGTGTTGELFF.